The present TCR beta chain was sequenced within a study of blood T cells in healthy people across ages. This CDR3 is built from 13 residues. CDR1 is SGDLS and CDR2 is YYNGEE in the germline V gene. Trimming left V 0 bases short and J 3 bases short, with 5 bases between. Together with a sample-barcoded 5' primer, a J-beta primer mix was included in a second PCR lasting roughly 6 to 12 cycles. TCRdb reprocessed the 5' RACE reads with MiXCR, giving one entry per CDR3 protein. The sample shows roughly 560,000 distinct CDR3 sequences, approximately 25% of them seen only once. This sample also belongs to another study, concerning T cells of mothers and their children.

This clonotype originated in a boy between 10 and 17 years old in good health. Sequencing was done on a sample of blood. The chain carries TRBV9 and TRBJ2-3, with unresolved D. The CDR3 bases are TGTGCCAGCAGCGTAGTAGAGACAGATACGCAGTATTTT. Amino acid sequence: CASSVVETDTQYF.